A selection of T cell receptor beta chains follows, all from one sample in a study of PD-1 blockade in classical Hodgkin lymphoma. TCRdb's copy holds only in-frame clones and misses some; the assay was immunoSEQ multiplex PCR. This sample yields about 63,000 clones, of which approximately 90% are seen a single time; around 5% belongs to the top ten. The sample in question was peripheral blood mononuclear cells (PBMCs), obtained before the second cycle of nivolumab. Receptor source: a human donor with classical Hodgkin lymphoma. Each CDR3 is given without its conserved first and last residue.

j_gene | v_gene | CDR3aa
TRBJ2-2 | TRBV9 | ASSVAGSNTGELF
TRBJ1-5 | TRBV9 | ASGSLGQPQH
TRBJ2-7 | TRBV7-2 | ASSWTSLNEQY
TRBJ2-3 | TRBV28 | ASREAGAATDTQY
NA | TRBV6-5 | ASSYKDREGEQY
TRBJ2-7 | TRBV28 | ASRLAGVSEQY
TRBJ1-4 | TRBV11-2 | ASSLGPRATNEKLF
TRBJ2-7 | TRBV2 | AIWATTYEQY
TRBJ1-2 | TRBV5-1 | ASSSEGSLGGYT
TRBJ2-5 | TRBV2 | ASSEGLAGIRETQY
TRBJ2-1 | TRBV6-1 | ASSEGSSRGSGGGHQF
TRBJ2-3 | TRBV7-3 | ASSAGGPTDTQY
TRBJ2-5 | TRBV5-1 | ASSSGTSGQETQY
TRBJ2-1 | TRBV6-4 | ASSDSGGGPYNEQF
TRBJ2-3 | TRBV5-1 | ASSLDPTRTDTQY
TRBJ1-4 | TRBV9 | ASSDGGVGEKLF
TRBJ1-5 | TRBV6-5 | ASSPGRGDQPQH
TRBJ2-3 | TRBV9 | ASSASDTQY
TRBJ2-6 | TRBV19 | ASTPSGANVLT
TRBJ1-1 | TRBV10-1 | ASTQGSYTEAF
TRBJ2-7 | TRBV28 | ASSRSDKSSYEQY
TRBJ2-7 | TRBV27 | ASSFGTGTYEQY
TRBJ1-1 | TRBV5-1 | ASSLGAMNTEAF
TRBJ2-7 | TRBV10-1 | ASSGDSPYEQY
TRBJ2-3 | TRBV6-1 | ASSGGAFTDTQY
TRBJ2-7 | TRBV6-5 | ASSSSGTGSYEQY
TRBJ2-5 | TRBV11-2 | ASSLVRGWQETQY